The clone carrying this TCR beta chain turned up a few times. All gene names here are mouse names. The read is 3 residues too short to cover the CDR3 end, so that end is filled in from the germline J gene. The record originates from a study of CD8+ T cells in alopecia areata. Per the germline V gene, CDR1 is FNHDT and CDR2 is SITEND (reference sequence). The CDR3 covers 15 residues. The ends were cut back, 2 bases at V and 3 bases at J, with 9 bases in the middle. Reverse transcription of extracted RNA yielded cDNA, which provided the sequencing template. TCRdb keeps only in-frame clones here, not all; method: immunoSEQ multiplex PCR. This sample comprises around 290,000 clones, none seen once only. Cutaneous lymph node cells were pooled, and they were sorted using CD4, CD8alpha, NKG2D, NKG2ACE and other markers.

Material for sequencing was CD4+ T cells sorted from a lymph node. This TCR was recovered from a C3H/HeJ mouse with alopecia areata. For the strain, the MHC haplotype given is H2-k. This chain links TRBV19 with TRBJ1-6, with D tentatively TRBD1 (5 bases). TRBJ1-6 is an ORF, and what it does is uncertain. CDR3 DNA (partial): TGTGCCAGCAGTATGAGGGGTTTCTATAATTCGCCC. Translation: CASSMRGFYNSP. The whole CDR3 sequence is CASSMRGFYNSPLYF.